The present T cell receptor beta chain was sequenced within a study of spatial heterogeneity in lung cancer. Time point given: sample taken at primary tumor resection. Trimming at V came to 4 bases and at J to 2 bases, leaving 5 bases not matched to a gene. Germline assignment: CDR1 SGHAT and CDR2 FQNNGV. CDR3 size: 15 residues. Relative to its sample, this clonotype is medium-sized. Its antigen is unidentified. Using its own MiXCR run on the 5' RACE reads, TCRdb lists one record per CDR3 protein. The table has 10,000 to 15,000 distinct CDR3 sequences, 6.6% seen once. General study points: Expanded alpha and beta TCR counts within tumors tracked tumor mutation counts.

The receptor was isolated from a female donor with early-stage non-small cell lung cancer. The genes are TRBV11-2 and TRBJ2-7, with 10 bases lining up with TRBD2. The sequences come from lung tumor tissue, collected at surgery. DNA for the CDR3: TGTGCCAGCAGCTCCTCTAGCGGGGGACCCTACGAGCAGTACTTC. Residues: CASSSSSGGPYEQYF.